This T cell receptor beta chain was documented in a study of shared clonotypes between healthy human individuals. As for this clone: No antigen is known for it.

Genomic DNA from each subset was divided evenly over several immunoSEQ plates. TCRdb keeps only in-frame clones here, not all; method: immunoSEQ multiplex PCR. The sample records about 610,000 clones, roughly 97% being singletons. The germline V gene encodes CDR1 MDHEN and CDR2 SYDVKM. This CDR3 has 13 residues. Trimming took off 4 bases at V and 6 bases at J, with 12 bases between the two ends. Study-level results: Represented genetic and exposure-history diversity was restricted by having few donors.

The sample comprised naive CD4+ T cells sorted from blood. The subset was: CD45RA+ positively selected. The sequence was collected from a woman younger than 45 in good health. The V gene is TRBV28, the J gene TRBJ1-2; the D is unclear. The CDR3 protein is CASSSPPWDGYTF. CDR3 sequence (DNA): TGTGCCAGCAGTTCCCCCCCTTGGGATGGCTACACCTTC.